The present TCR beta chain was sequenced within a study of T-cell reconstitution after alpha-beta-depleted transplantation in children. General study points: About two months after transplant, alpha-beta T cells reportedly came from several hundred expanded graft clones. TCRbeta diversity was high at day 60 in some patients (a result of surviving recipient T cells and thymic progenitors).

J gave up 6 bases and V 2 bases, and 4 bases lay outside the gene matches. Germline values: CDR1 WNHNN, CDR2 SYGVQD (reference sequence). There are 16 residues in the CDR3. Preparation of the TCRbeta library used unique molecular identifiers. A single record per CDR3 protein comes from TCRdb applying MiXCR to the PCR reads. The sample lists roughly 52,000 distinct CDR3 sequences; 5% to 6.5% were seen once. This clonotype has ten or more counts. Its antigen is as yet unknown. The gene calls are TRBV10-1 and TRBJ2-1, with 13 bases identical to TRBD2. This clonotype originated in a female patient aged 2 to 10 who had a stem cell transplant for aplastic anemia, so the T cells may come from the graft donor. The input for sequencing was PBMCs, mostly from graft donor cells, taken 60 days after TCRalphabeta/CD19-depleted stem cell transplant. CDR3 region: CASSETLAGGTNEQFF. The CDR3 coding sequence is TGCGCCAGCAGTGAGACACTAGCGGGAGGGACCAATGAGCAGTTCTTC.